One and the same sample provided the 20 T cell receptor beta chains below, sequenced in a study of blood T cell repertoires in COVID-19. This table comes from immunoSEQ multiplex PCR, and its TCRdb copy is limited to in-frame clones, with some not included. This sample carries about 170,000 clones, roughly nine tenths of them seen once, and the ten largest clones take 1.2%. The sample taken for sequencing was PBMCs or T cells enriched from blood (not recorded which). Receptors originate from a human donor with acute COVID-19. The donor label of this sample is uncertain.

A note on this clone: An end of the junction does not agree with germline; a read error may underlie this. V gene TRBV6-5 combines with J gene TRBJ2-7, with 8 bases that match TRBD1. The germline V gene has CDR1 MNHEY and CDR2 SVGAGI. The CDR3 totals 13 residues. CDR3 coding DNA: TGTGCCAGCAGTTCCACAGGGGGGACCCGAAGGGACTTC. Translating it yields CASSSTGGTRRDF.

The rearrangement joins TRBV27 to TRBJ2-3, with D uncertain. Germline CDR1 reads MNHEY; CDR2 reads SMNVEV (reference sequence). With 2 bases removed from V and 5 bases from J, the gap between germline ends came to 8 bases. The CDR3 extends over 13 amino acids. CDR3 sequence (DNA): TGTGCCAGCAGTTTAGCGAGCGTAGATACGCAGTATTTT. It translates to CASSLASVDTQYF.

J is TRBJ1-2 and V is TRBV19; weak D call: TRBD1 (5 bases). The CDR3 has 15 amino acids. Trimming cost V 10 bases and J 4 bases, with 22 bases left between them. In germline, CDR1 is LNHDA, CDR2 SQIVND (reference sequence). For the CDR3, the DNA is TGTGCCACCTCCTCCAGAGCGGGGGACGGCTATGGCTACACCTTC. It specifies CATSSRAGDGYGYTF.

The chain links TRBV9 to TRBJ2-2; TRBD2 matches at 9 bases. CDR3 length: 16 amino acids. The V gene end was trimmed by 0 bases and the J gene end by 7 bases; junction bases not matched to a gene: 7. Germline-derived CDR1 and CDR2 are SGDLS and YYNGEE. The CDR3 DNA follows: TGTGCCAGCAGCGTAGAGGGAGCGGGGGGTTACGGGGAGCTGTTTTTT. Translating it yields CASSVEGAGGYGELFF. Full variable domain (outside the CDR3, taken from reference TRBV9 and TRBJ2-2): DSGVTQTPKHLITATGQRVTLRCSPRSGDLSVYWYQQSLDQGLQFLIQYYNGEERAKGNILERFSAQQFPDLHSELNLSSLELGDSALYFCASSVEGAGGYGELFFGEGSRLTVL.

Turning to this clone: Additional DNA sequences in this sample encode the identical CDR3. This chain uses TRBV11-2 with TRBJ2-7; 8 bases are shared with TRBD1. The germline V gene has CDR1 SGHAT and CDR2 FQNNGV. J was trimmed by 3 bases and V by 5 bases; bases with no gene match: 3. The length of the CDR3 is 13 residues. DNA for the CDR3: TGTGCCAGCAGCCGACAGGGGATCTACGAGCAGTACTTC. Protein: CASSRQGIYEQYF. Full variable domain (outside the CDR3, taken from reference TRBV11-2 and TRBJ2-7): EAGVAQSPRYKIIEKRQSVAFWCNPISGHATLYWYQQILGQGPKLLIQFQNNGVVDDSQLPKDRFSAERLKGVDSTLKIQPAKLEDSAVYLCASSRQGIYEQYFGPGTRLTVT.

The V and J genes are TRBV3-1 (or the pseudogene TRBV3-2) and TRBJ2-3; possibly TRBD2 for D (6 bases). Per the germline V gene, CDR1 is LGHDT and CDR2 is YNNKEL (reference sequence). The V and J ends lost 1 base and 2 bases respectively, with 13 bases between them. The CDR3 runs 16 residues. The DNA of the CDR3 is TGTGCCAGCAGCCAAGGTCCGGGGGTTACCACAGATACGCAGTATTTT. Translation: CASSQGPGVTTDTQYF.

This chain connects TRBV29-1 to TRBJ2-2, with 8 bases that match TRBD2. Per the germline V gene, CDR1 is SQVTM and CDR2 is ANQGSEA. This CDR3 comprises 14 residues. Trimming cost V 6 bases and J 6 bases; bases outside gene matches: 9. The CDR3 sequence is CSVSREGSAGELFF. The CDR3 DNA reads TGCAGCGTCTCCCGGGAGGGGTCGGCCGGGGAGCTGTTTTTT.

The J gene is TRBJ2-1, the V gene TRBV13; 14 bases line up with TRBD2. This CDR3 is built from 15 residues. J gave up 7 bases and V 5 bases, and 4 bases lay outside the gene matches. Germline values: CDR1 PRHDT, CDR2 FYEKMQ (reference sequence). CDR3 coding DNA: TGTGCCAGCAGCACCGGACTAGCGGGGGGTAATGAGCAGTTCTTC. Translation: CASSTGLAGGNEQFF. The full variable domain, its missing parts supplied by reference TRBV13 and TRBJ2-1, is AAGVIQSPRHLIKEKRETATLKCYPIPRHDTVYWYQQGPGQDPQFLISFYEKMQSDKGSIPDRFSAQQFSDYHSELNMSSLELGDSALYFCASSTGLAGGNEQFFGPGTRLTVL.

The table lists this clone with a count of one. The chain recombines TRBV10-1 with TRBJ2-1; 8 bases are a match to TRBD1. J was trimmed by 1 base and V by 6 bases; bases with no gene match: 2. This CDR3 comprises 14 residues. Germline assignment: CDR1 WNHNN and CDR2 SYGVQD (reference sequence). CDR3 region: CASRGQGSYNEQFF. The DNA for the CDR3 is TGCGCCAGCAGAGGACAGGGATCCTACAATGAGCAGTTCTTC.

The chain recombines TRBV27 with TRBJ2-1; no reliable D call. The CDR3 sequence is 15 residues long. The germline V gene encodes CDR1 MNHEY and CDR2 SMNVEV (reference sequence). Trimming cost V 5 bases and J 0 bases, with 11 bases left between them. The CDR3 sequence: CASSPRLSSYNEQFF. The CDR3 DNA follows: TGTGCCAGCAGTCCTCGCCTAAGCTCCTACAATGAGCAGTTCTTC.

This clone was found a few times. The genes are TRBV4-3 and TRBJ1-3, with a weak D call TRBD1 (6 bases). V lost 4 bases to trimming and J lost 4 bases, with 20 bases between them. Germline V gives CDR1 LGHNA, CDR2 YSLEER. The CDR3 covers 17 residues. CDR3: CASSPSPRGLGGNTIYF. In nucleotides, the CDR3 is TGCGCCAGCAGCCCGTCACCCAGGGGCCTGGGGGGAAACACCATATATTTT.

This rearrangement joins TRBV9 to TRBJ1-6; possibly TRBD1 for D (5 bases). Between the trimmed V and J ends, which lost 4 bases and 7 bases, there was a span of 12 bases. The CDR3 covers 14 residues. Germline loops: CDR1 SGDLS, CDR2 YYNGEE. The CDR3 reads CASSPPGLNSPLHF. In DNA, the CDR3 is TGTGCCAGCAGCCCTCCAGGGTTAAATTCACCCCTCCACTTT.

In its sample, this clone was seen a few times. The chain uses TRBV19 and TRBJ1-1; perhaps TRBD1 as D (6 bases). The ends were cut back, 3 bases at V and 5 bases at J, with 10 bases in the middle. CDR3 size: 13 residues. CDR1 LNHDA and CDR2 SQIVND come from the germline V gene (reference sequence). DNA of the CDR3: TGTGCCAGTAGTATCGGACAGAGAACTGAAGCTTTCTTT. It is translated as CASSIGQRTEAFF. Full variable domain (missing parts from reference TRBV19 and TRBJ1-1): DGGITQSPKYLFRKEGQNVTLSCEQNLNHDAMYWYRQDPGQGLRLIYYSQIVNDFQKGDIAEGYSVSREKKESFPLTVTSAQKNPTAFYLCASSIGQRTEAFFGQGTRLTVV.

J is TRBJ2-2 and V is TRBV7-2, with D possibly being TRBD1 (5 bases). V was shortened by 5 bases and J by 0 bases, with 22 bases between the two germline ends. The V gene's germline CDR1 is SGHTA and CDR2 FQGNSA. This CDR3 has 19 residues. CDR3 residues: CASSTRVYYATPNTGELFF. The CDR3 nucleotides read TGTGCCAGCAGCACCAGGGTGTACTATGCCACCCCGAACACCGGGGAGCTGTTTTTT.

The J gene is TRBJ2-7, the V gene TRBV6-5; 11 nucleotides align to TRBD1. There are 15 residues in the CDR3. V lost 5 bases and J lost 2; bases outside the gene matches: 5. The germline CDR1 and CDR2 sequences are MNHEY and SVGAGI. The CDR3 coding sequence is TGTGCCAGCAGTAACCGGGACAGGGGGGCCTACGAGCAGTACTTC. Protein sequence: CASSNRDRGAYEQYF.

The J gene is TRBJ1-2, the V gene TRBV13; the D gene is possibly TRBD1 (6 bases). Germline CDR1 PRHDT, CDR2 FYEKMQ (reference sequence). The CDR3 consists of 13 residues. Trimming removed 5 bases from V and 4 bases from J, with 11 bases in between. The CDR3, as DNA: TGTGCCAGCAGCCAAGGACAGACCTATGGCTACACCTTC. Translating gives CASSQGQTYGYTF.

The chain employs TRBV30 and TRBJ1-1; no definite D call. Per germline, CDR1 GTSNPN and CDR2 SVGIG (reference sequence). This CDR3 comprises 14 residues. V lost 3 bases and J 0 bases, leaving 11 bases between the germline ends. The CDR3 nucleotides read TGTGCCTGGAGCCTCAGGTCCATGAACACTGAAGCTTTCTTT. Translated: CAWSLRSMNTEAFF.

The V and J genes are TRBV11-2 and TRBJ1-5; 9 nucleotides agree with TRBD1. Germline CDR1 is SGHAT and CDR2 is FQNNGV. Trimming cost V 5 bases and J 7 bases; bases outside gene matches: 3. The CDR3 is made up of 13 amino acids. The CDR3 sequence is CASSPDRGQPQHF. For the CDR3, the DNA is TGTGCCAGCAGCCCGGACAGGGGCCAGCCCCAGCATTTT. Together with reference TRBV11-2 and TRBJ1-5, the CDR3 gives the full variable domain: EAGVAQSPRYKIIEKRQSVAFWCNPISGHATLYWYQQILGQGPKLLIQFQNNGVVDDSQLPKDRFSAERLKGVDSTLKIQPAKLEDSAVYLCASSPDRGQPQHFGDGTRLSIL.

J is TRBJ1-2 and V is TRBV5-1; no clear D gene. The V end was cut by 0 bases, the J end by 5 bases, with 11 bases between. Germline-derived CDR1 and CDR2 are SGHRS and YFSETQ. CDR3 size: 14 residues. The CDR3 DNA is TGCGCCAGCAGCTTGGGAGGGAATGGGTATGGCTACACCTTC. It encodes CASSLGGNGYGYTF.

This chain links TRBV24-1 with TRBJ2-5; TRBD1 might be the D (6 bases). Germline V gene sequence: CDR1 KGHDR, CDR2 SFDVKD. This CDR3 has 12 amino acids. Trimming pared 7 bases from V and 4 bases from J, leaving 9 bases between. The CDR3 DNA sequence: TGTGCCACCAGCCAGGGGAGAGAGACCCAGTACTTC. Encoded protein: CATSQGRETQYF.